This entry lists 27 T cell receptor beta chains sequenced from one sample in a study of early T cells in non-severe SARS-CoV-2 infection. TCRdb reprocessed the 5' RACE reads via MiXCR and lists one record per CDR3 protein. The data hold 25,000 to 30,000 distinct CDR3 sequences, with about 6.6% observed a single time. This material consisted of whole blood, taken at baseline. These receptors were obtained from an adult who was a healthcare worker with PCR-confirmed SARS-CoV-2 infection or an uninfected control (not recorded which).

This clonotype was seen a handful of times. This chain connects TRBV7-3 to TRBJ2-5; the D call may be TRBD1 or TRBD2 (5 bases each). Per germline, CDR1 SGHTA and CDR2 FQGTGA. Between the trimmed V and J ends, which lost 4 bases and 5 bases, there was a span of 17 bases. The CDR3 consists of 15 residues. The CDR3 sequence is CASSSFGGAMETQYF. The CDR3 nucleotides read TGTGCCAGCAGCTCCTTTGGGGGAGCCATGGAGACCCAGTACTTC.

In this sample, this clonotype turned up many times. V and J are TRBV7-8 and TRBJ2-7; D remains ambiguous. Germline V gene data show CDR1 as SGHVS and CDR2 as FQNEAQ. Trimming took off 9 bases at V and 3 bases at J, with 9 bases between the two ends. CDR3 length equals 11 residues. The CDR3 spells CASGSGYEQYF. CDR3 bases: TGTGCCAGTGGATCTGGCTACGAGCAGTACTTC.

This clonotype was seen many times. The chain has TRBV20-1 and TRBJ2-5, with D possibly TRBD1 on 5 matching bases. Germline assignment: CDR1 DFQATT and CDR2 SNEGSKA (reference sequence). Trimming cost V 0 bases and J 6 bases, with 11 bases left between them. The CDR3 runs to 13 residues. CDR3 bases: TGCAGTGCTAGAGAGACAGTGAGAAAGACCCAGTACTTC. Translated, it gives CSARETVRKTQYF.

The sample holds a few counts of this clonotype. The chain uses TRBV28 and TRBJ1-5, with D hard to call. The CDR3 is 15 amino acids. Trimming stripped 6 bases from V and 3 bases from J, with 15 bases between. The germline CDR1 and CDR2 sequences are MDHEN and SYDVKM. The DNA for the CDR3 is TGTGCCAGCAGCAGGAACGGGCTATACAATCAGCCCCAGCATTTT. Protein product: CASSRNGLYNQPQHF.

This clonotype was recorded many times. V gene TRBV5-1 combines with J gene TRBJ2-2; 12 nucleotides agree with TRBD2. The V and J ends lost 8 bases and 5 bases, in that order; junction bases with no gene match: 1. Germline assignment: CDR1 SGHRS and CDR2 YFSETQ. CDR3 length: 13 residues. CDR3 residues: CARGTSGTGELFF. CDR3 in DNA: TGCGCCAGAGGGACTAGCGGGACCGGGGAGCTGTTTTTT.

The rearrangement joins TRBV7-2 to TRBJ2-3, with D possibly TRBD2 on 6 matching bases. Germline CDR1 reads SGHTA; CDR2 reads FQGNSA. Trimming pared 3 bases from V and 2 bases from J, leaving 15 bases between. There are 16 residues in the CDR3. DNA for the CDR3: TGTGCCAGCAGCTTCGGTAGCGGTGGTCCCACAGATACGCAGTATTTT. This sequence encodes CASSFGSGGPTDTQYF. The variable domain in full, with the rest retrieved from reference TRBV7-2 and TRBJ2-3, is GAGVSQSPSNKVTEKGKDVELRCDPISGHTALYWYRQSLGQGLEFLIYFQGNSAPDKSGLPSDRFSAERTGGSVSTLTIQRTQQEDSAVYLCASSFGSGGPTDTQYFGPGTRLTVL.

At least ten counts were recorded for this clonotype. V usage is TRBV7-2 and J usage is TRBJ1-1, with D unclear. Trimming removed 0 bases from V and 1 base from J, with 12 bases in between. The CDR3 contains 16 residues. The V gene's germline CDR1 is SGHTA and CDR2 FQGNSA. CDR3 protein: CASSLAVGLANTEAFF. The CDR3 DNA reads as TGTGCCAGCAGCTTAGCTGTTGGGCTTGCGAACACTGAAGCTTTCTTT.

In its sample, this clonotype was seen many times. Here the CDR3 DNA reads TGTGCCAGTAGTATAGCAGCTCCCCAGGGAAATGAGCAGTTCTTC. Its protein product is CASSIAAPQGNEQFF. V gene TRBV19 combines with J gene TRBJ2-1; perhaps TRBD1 as D (5 bases). CDR1 is LNHDA, CDR2 SQIVND, per germline (reference sequence). CDR3 length: 15 residues. Trimming took off 1 base at V and 7 bases at J, with 14 bases between the two ends.

This clonotype appeared many times. V gene TRBV24-1 combines with J gene TRBJ2-5; D possibly corresponds to TRBD2 (6 bases). Per the germline V gene, CDR1 is KGHDR and CDR2 is SFDVKD. Trimming pared 3 bases from V and 2 bases from J, leaving 12 bases between. The CDR3 extends over 15 amino acids. The CDR3: CATSDPRGEQETQYF. As DNA, the CDR3 is TGTGCCACCAGTGATCCACGCGGGGAACAAGAGACCCAGTACTTC.

As regards this clonotype: Being one base from a much bigger clone, this may be a read error. The V and J genes are TRBV4-2 and TRBJ2-5; 11 positions match TRBD2. Germline loops: CDR1 LGHNA, CDR2 YNFKEQ. The CDR3 spans 17 residues. The CDR3 loop reads CASSLGLAGGGRETQNF. The CDR3 DNA is TGTGCCAGCAGCCTAGGTCTAGCGGGAGGAGGACGGGAGACCCAGAACTTC.

This clonotype has a count of ten or more. The gene calls are TRBV7-3 and TRBJ2-1; tentatively, D is TRBD1 (5 bases). This CDR3 spans 14 amino acids. Trimming pared 5 bases from V and 7 bases from J, leaving 15 bases between. Looked up from germline, CDR1 is SGHTA and CDR2 is FQGTGA. The CDR3 coding sequence is TGTGCCAGCAGCCAGACAGACTTCGGAAATGAGCAGTTCTTC. It encodes CASSQTDFGNEQFF.

This clonotype was seen a few times. This chain uses TRBV7-3 with TRBJ2-1; 12 nucleotides align to TRBD2. CDR3 length: 17 residues. Per germline, CDR1 SGHTA and CDR2 FQGTGA. V shed 5 bases and J 7 bases; nucleotides not matched to a gene: 12. The CDR3 spells CASSVGPGLAGENEQFF. DNA for the CDR3: TGTGCCAGCAGCGTAGGCCCGGGACTAGCGGGCGAAAATGAGCAGTTCTTC. The whole variable domain, remainder taken from reference TRBV7-3 and TRBJ2-1, is GAGVSQTPSNKVTEKGKYVELRCDPISGHTALYWYRQSLGQGPEFLIYFQGTGAADDSGLPNDRFFAVRPEGSVSTLKIQRTERGDSAVYLCASSVGPGLAGENEQFFGPGTRLTVL.

This clonotype was observed a few times. The chain recombines TRBV14 with TRBJ1-1, with a possible D match to TRBD1 (5 bases). The CDR3 covers 14 residues. V was cut by 3 bases and J by 6 bases, with 14 bases left in between. Germline CDR1 and CDR2: SGHDN and FVKESK. In nucleotides, the CDR3 is TGTGCCAGCAGCCACGGCAGGGCGTTGGCTGAAGCTTTCTTT. The encoded protein is CASSHGRALAEAFF. The full variable domain, in which reference TRBV14 and TRBJ1-1 provide the parts outside the CDR3, is EAGVTQFPSHSVIEKGQTVTLRCDPISGHDNLYWYRRVMGKEIKFLLHFVKESKQDESGMPNNRFLAERTGGTYSTLKVQPAELEDSGVYFCASSHGRALAEAFFGQGTRLTVV.

In its sample, this clonotype was seen many times. The chain uses TRBV12-5 and TRBJ1-6; no reliable D call. Germline values: CDR1 LGHNT, CDR2 FRNRAP. The V gene lost 1 base and the J gene lost 10 bases, with 8 bases spanning the gap. This CDR3 contains 13 residues. The CDR3 spells CASGLEMGSPLHF. CDR3 sequence (DNA): TGTGCTAGTGGTTTGGAGATGGGATCACCCCTCCACTTT.

This clonotype came up many times. The chain has TRBV7-8 and TRBJ2-3; D is perhaps TRBD1 (5 bases). The CDR3 consists of 16 residues. The V and J ends lost 5 bases and 3 bases respectively, with 18 bases between them. Germline loops: CDR1 SGHVS, CDR2 FQNEAQ. The CDR3 region has the DNA TGTGCCAGCAGCATGTGGGGCTCTTCTGGTACAGATACGCAGTATTTT. Protein sequence: CASSMWGSSGTDTQYF.

This clonotype has only a few counts. The CDR3 region has the DNA TGTGCCAGCTCACGCCGGGCCAACGTCCAAGAGACCCAGTACTTC. Translating gives CASSRRANVQETQYF. V is TRBV18 and J is TRBJ2-5; D is unclear. Germline values: CDR1 KGHSH, CDR2 LQKENI. V shed 4 bases and J shed 1 base, with 13 bases lying between them. The CDR3 contains 15 residues.

This clonotype occurred many times. This chain uses TRBV20-1 with TRBJ1-2; D is uncertain. Germline V gene lookup returns CDR1 DFQATT and CDR2 SNEGSKA (reference sequence). The CDR3 spans 13 residues. The germline V and J ends were trimmed by 6 bases and 5 bases, with 16 bases remaining between them. CDR3 sequence reads: CSASPVWGYGYTF. CDR3 in DNA: TGCAGTGCCTCACCCGTTTGGGGATATGGCTACACCTTC.

This chain connects TRBV6-2 or TRBV6-3 to TRBJ1-1, with TRBD1 matching over 10 bases. The ends lost 2 bases at V and 3 bases at J; junction bases unmatched: 6. The CDR3 totals 16 residues. The germline V gene encodes CDR1 MNHEY and CDR2 SVGEGT. CDR3 DNA sequence: TGTGCCAGCAGTTACAGGCGGGACAGGGGATACACTGAAGCTTTCTTT. Its protein is CASSYRRDRGYTEAFF.

This clonotype was detected many times. The rearrangement links TRBV7-2 to TRBJ1-2; 8 bases are a match to TRBD1. The germline V gene has CDR1 SGHTA and CDR2 FQGNSA. This CDR3 spans 14 amino acids. After removal of 1 base from V and 4 bases from J, the junction contained 2 bases not matched to a gene. This chain's CDR3 is CASSLVDRAYGYTF. The CDR3 DNA reads TGTGCCAGCAGCTTAGTGGACAGGGCCTATGGCTACACCTTC.

This clonotype was picked up many times. The chain links TRBV2 to TRBJ1-5; D not resolved. The V gene lost 6 bases and the J gene lost 0 bases, with 3 bases spanning the gap. CDR3 length equals 12 residues. Germline values: CDR1 SNHLY, CDR2 FYNNEI. In nucleotides, the CDR3 is TGTGCCAGCAGCGTTAGCAATCAGCCCCAGCATTTT. This sequence encodes CASSVSNQPQHF.

This clonotype appeared many times. V usage is TRBV7-3 and J usage is TRBJ2-3; no clear D. Germline assignment: CDR1 SGHTA and CDR2 FQGTGA. V gave up 5 bases and J gave up 1 base, with 7 bases separating them. The CDR3 consists of 13 residues. DNA of the CDR3: TGTGCCAGCAGCACAACCCGCACAGATACGCAGTATTTT. As protein: CASSTTRTDTQYF.

The table lists this clonotype with many counts. The chain recombines TRBV20-1 with TRBJ2-5, with 9 bases that match TRBD2. This CDR3 has 15 residues. Germline values: CDR1 DFQATT, CDR2 SNEGSKA (reference sequence). With V trimmed by 1 base and J by 5 bases, 8 bases remained unmatched. The CDR3: CSARVFAGGGETQYF. The CDR3 DNA reads as TGCAGTGCTAGAGTCTTTGCGGGAGGGGGTGAGACCCAGTACTTC.

In its sample, this clonotype was seen many times. This sequence joins TRBV12-3 or TRBV12-4 and TRBJ2-7, with 12 bases that match TRBD1. With 4 bases clipped from V and 5 bases from J, the junction kept 6 bases outside the gene matches. The CDR3 extends over 15 amino acids. The CDR3 region has the DNA TGTGCCAGCAGTTCGGGACAGGGGGCGGTCCACGAGCAGTACTTC. This gives the protein CASSSGQGAVHEQYF.

The chain has TRBV20-1 and TRBJ2-1, with D perhaps given as TRBD1 or TRBD2 (6 bases each). Germline CDR1 and CDR2: DFQATT and SNEGSKA (reference sequence). CDR3 size: 16 residues. V was cut by 2 bases and J by 5 bases, with 19 bases left in between. CDR3 nucleotide sequence: TGCAGTGCTAGATCCCCCCGGGGGCATGGAGACAATGAGCAGTTCTTC. It encodes CSARSPRGHGDNEQFF.

In its sample, this clonotype was seen many times. The chain carries TRBV6-2 or TRBV6-3 and TRBJ1-1; unclear D gene. The germline V and J ends were trimmed by 6 bases and 1 base, with 12 bases remaining between them. The CDR3 is made up of 14 amino acids. CDR1 and CDR2 from the germline V gene are MNHEY and SVGEGT. The CDR3: CASRYPQPNTEAFF. CDR3 bases: TGTGCCAGCAGGTACCCGCAGCCGAACACTGAAGCTTTCTTT.

This clonotype was detected ten times or more. CDR3 region: CASSLDRGANSPLHF. CDR3 sequence (DNA): TGTGCCAGCAGCTTAGATCGCGGGGCAAATTCACCCCTCCACTTT. The V and J genes are TRBV11-2 and TRBJ1-6, with D possibly TRBD1 on 5 matching bases. In germline, CDR1 is SGHAT, CDR2 FQNNGV. The V end lost 0 bases, the J end lost 7 bases, and 10 bases lay between the germline ends. The length of the CDR3 is 15 residues.

This clonotype was counted at least ten times. The J gene is TRBJ1-2, the V gene TRBV19, with 12 bases aligning to TRBD1. V lost 4 bases, J lost 4 bases, and 7 bases stayed unmatched. This CDR3 is 16 amino acids long. Germline CDR1 is LNHDA and CDR2 is SQIVND (reference sequence). The CDR3 nucleotides are TGTGCCAGTAGTACCCGCGGGACAGGGGGCTCCTATGGCTACACCTTC. It codes for CASSTRGTGGSYGYTF.